This T cell receptor (beta chain) was recorded in a study of blood T cell repertoires in COVID-19. Residents of around 24 US areas, aged roughly 18 to 89 years, made up the participants. Participant reports of clinical history set cohort assignment. Recovered status in Cohort 3 required two negative PCRs, clearance, or symptom resolution. TCRdb's table, derived via immunoSEQ multiplex PCR, lists solely in-frame clones and lacks some. The sample contains about 270,000 clones, approximately 86% of which appear only once. The V gene end was trimmed by 0 bases and the J gene end by 6 bases; junction bases not matched to a gene: 6. This CDR3 has 16 residues. Per germline, CDR1 ENHRY and CDR2 SYGVKD. This clone showed up just once.

The chain links TRBV10-3 to TRBJ2-1, with 9 positions matching TRBD2. The clonotype comes from a woman younger than 30 who had recovered from COVID-19. Material for sequencing was PBMCs or T cells enriched from blood (not recorded which). CDR3 sequence (DNA): TGTGCCATCAGTGAGTCGATTAGGACTAGCGTCAATGAGCAGTTCTTC. Amino acid sequence: CAISESIRTSVNEQFF.